The present entry profiles one TCR beta chain with its context. Generated by immunoSEQ multiplex PCR, the TCRdb table keeps only in-frame clones and is missing some. The sample comprises more than 50,000 clones, nearly 90% of which are singletons, and around 4% rests with the top ten. This sample is part of a study of T cell responses to AZD1222 COVID-19 vaccine. The CDR3 consists of 16 residues. Germline assignment: CDR1 MNHEY and CDR2 SMNVEV (reference sequence). V was pared by 4 bases and J by 3 bases, with 18 bases between. The source material was peripheral blood, sampled on day 0 of AZD1222 vaccination. This clonotype was obtained from an adult in good health. The rearrangement links TRBV27 to TRBJ1-1, with D perhaps TRBD1 (6 bases). CDR3 nucleotide sequence: TGTGCCAGCAGTTCCCTTATGACAGGTTACTACACTGAAGCTTTCTTT. Translated: CASSSLMTGYYTEAFF.